The clone carrying this T cell receptor (beta chain) was seen only once. The antigen is unknown. The data originate from a study of cytomegalovirus exposure and HLA in healthy donors. Study-wide points: Earlier analysis yielded a pattern in which most TCR beta V segments were productive about 90% or about 30% of the time. Reported findings show TCR beta sequences accurately forecast HLA-A and HLA-B alleles in most subjects. Later analysis identified several of the most significant clusters that appeared linked to common viral pathogens.

Vbeta (60) and Jbeta (13) primers were used in the PCR. The protocol was immunoSEQ multiplex PCR, while the TCRdb copy is restricted to in-frame clones and leaves out a portion. The table shows roughly 120,000 clones, with about 78% occurring only once. With 1 base removed from V and 4 bases from J, the gap between germline ends came to 8 bases. The CDR3 has 13 amino acids. Germline CDR1 is SGHRS and CDR2 is YFSETQ. This receptor was identified in a woman in her 30s in good health and CMV-seropositive. Sequenced material: PBMCs. V and J are TRBV5-1 and TRBJ1-1; no definite D call. In DNA, the CDR3 is TGCGCCAGCAGCTTGCGCCCGGGCACTGAAGCTTTCTTT. As protein: CASSLRPGTEAFF.